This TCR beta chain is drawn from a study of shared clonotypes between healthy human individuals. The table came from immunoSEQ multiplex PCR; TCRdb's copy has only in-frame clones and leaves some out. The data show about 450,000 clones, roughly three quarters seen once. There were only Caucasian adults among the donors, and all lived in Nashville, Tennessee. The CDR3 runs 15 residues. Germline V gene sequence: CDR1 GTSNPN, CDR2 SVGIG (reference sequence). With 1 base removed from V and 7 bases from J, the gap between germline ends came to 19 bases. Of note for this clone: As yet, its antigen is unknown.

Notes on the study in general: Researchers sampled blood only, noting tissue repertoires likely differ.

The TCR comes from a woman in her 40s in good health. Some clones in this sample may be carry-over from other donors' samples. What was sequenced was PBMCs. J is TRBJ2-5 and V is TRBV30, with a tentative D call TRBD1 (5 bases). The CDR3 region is CAWSEGPLGPGTQYF. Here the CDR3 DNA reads TGTGCCTGGAGTGAAGGCCCCCTGGGGCCCGGGACCCAGTACTTC.